This TCR beta chain was captured in a study of blood T cell repertoires in COVID-19. Trimming took 4 bases from V and 4 from J, leaving 17 bases between them. Germline CDR1 is SGHDN and CDR2 is FVKESK. The CDR3 consists of 16 residues. The table came from immunoSEQ multiplex PCR; TCRdb's copy has only in-frame clones and leaves some out. Of about 230,000 clones listed, 70% to 90% were seen once; the top ten hold 2% to 3%. The sample was peripheral blood. The clonotype comes from a woman between 65 and 79 years old with active or convalescent COVID-19. The chain carries TRBV14 and TRBJ2-1; D unclear. CDR3 nucleotide sequence: TGTGCCAGCAGCCCGGTTAGTGGTTCTTTTTACAATGAGCAGTTCTTC. This encodes CASSPVSGSFYNEQFF.